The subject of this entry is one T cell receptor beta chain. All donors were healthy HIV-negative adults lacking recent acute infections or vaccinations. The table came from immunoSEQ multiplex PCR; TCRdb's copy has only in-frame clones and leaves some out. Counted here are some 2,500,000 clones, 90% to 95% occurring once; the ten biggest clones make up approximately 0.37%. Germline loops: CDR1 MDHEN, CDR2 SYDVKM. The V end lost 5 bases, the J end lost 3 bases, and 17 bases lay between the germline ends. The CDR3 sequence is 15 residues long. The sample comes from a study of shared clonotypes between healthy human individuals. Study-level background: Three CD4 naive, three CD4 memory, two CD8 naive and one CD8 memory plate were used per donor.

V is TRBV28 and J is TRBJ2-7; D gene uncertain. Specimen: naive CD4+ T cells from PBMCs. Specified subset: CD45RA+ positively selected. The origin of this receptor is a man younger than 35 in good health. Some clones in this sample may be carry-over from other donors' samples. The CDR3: CASSRPPPIYYEQYF. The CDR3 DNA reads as TGTGCCAGCAGTCGTCCCCCCCCGATTTACTACGAGCAGTACTTC.